This record covers a single T cell receptor (beta chain). A much larger clonotype is one base distant, so this may be a read error. The data originate from a study of metastatic and nonmetastatic thyroid tumors. Thyroid surgery had not been preceded by any treatment in any patient. CDR1 is LGHDT and CDR2 is YNNKEL in the germline V gene (reference sequence). V was shortened by 3 bases and J by 6 bases, with 10 bases between the two germline ends. The CDR3 is made up of 13 amino acids. With MiXCR, TCRdb reprocessed the PCR reads. Of 100,000 or so clones in the sample, 14% to 15% were seen once. The sequenced sample was blood. The chain couples TRBV3-1 to TRBJ2-3; either TRBD1 or TRBD2 may supply D (6 bases each). The clonotype comes from a female donor with papillary thyroid cancer or a benign thyroid nodule (not recorded which). Some clones in this sample may be carry-over from other donors' samples. The DNA for the CDR3 is TGTGCCAGCAGCCACGGGGGCTCCGATACGCAGTATTTT. The encoded protein is CASSHGGSDTQYF.